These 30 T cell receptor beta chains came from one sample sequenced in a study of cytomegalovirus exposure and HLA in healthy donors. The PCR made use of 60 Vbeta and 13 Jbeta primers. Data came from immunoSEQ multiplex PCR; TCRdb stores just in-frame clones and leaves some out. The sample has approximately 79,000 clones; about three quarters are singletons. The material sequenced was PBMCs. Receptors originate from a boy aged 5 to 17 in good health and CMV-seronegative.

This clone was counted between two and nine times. CDR3 sequence reads: CASSTSGGGTDTQYF. In DNA form, the CDR3 reads TGTGCCAGCTCGACTAGCGGGGGAGGCACAGATACGCAGTATTTT. The gene calls are TRBV2 and TRBJ2-3, with TRBD2 matching over 12 bases. The CDR3 consists of 15 residues. Looked up from germline, CDR1 is SNHLY and CDR2 is FYNNEI. V lost 8 bases, J lost 1 base, and 4 bases stayed unmatched.

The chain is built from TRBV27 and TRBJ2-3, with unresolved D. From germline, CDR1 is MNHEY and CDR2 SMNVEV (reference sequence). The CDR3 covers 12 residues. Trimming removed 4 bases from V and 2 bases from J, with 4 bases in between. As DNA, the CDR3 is TGTGCCAGCAGTTCCTACACAGATACGCAGTATTTT. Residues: CASSSYTDTQYF.

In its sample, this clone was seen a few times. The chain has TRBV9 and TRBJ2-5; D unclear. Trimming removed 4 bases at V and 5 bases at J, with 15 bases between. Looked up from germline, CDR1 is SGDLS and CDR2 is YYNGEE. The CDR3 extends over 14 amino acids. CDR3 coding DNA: TGTGCCAGCAGCCCCGGGTCATTAGAGGAGACCCAGTACTTC. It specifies CASSPGSLEETQYF.

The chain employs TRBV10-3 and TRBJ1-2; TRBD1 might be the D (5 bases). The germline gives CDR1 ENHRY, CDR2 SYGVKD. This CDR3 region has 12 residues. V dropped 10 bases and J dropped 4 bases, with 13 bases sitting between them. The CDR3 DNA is TGTGCCACCCTGGGCCAGGGCTATGGCTACACCTTC. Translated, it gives CATLGQGYGYTF.

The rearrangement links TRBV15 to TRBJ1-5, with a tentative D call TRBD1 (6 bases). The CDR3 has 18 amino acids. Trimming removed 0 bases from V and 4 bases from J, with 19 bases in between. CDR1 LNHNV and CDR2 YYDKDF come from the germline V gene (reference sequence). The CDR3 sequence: CATSRDLPAQGSNQPQHF. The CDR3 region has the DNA TGTGCCACCAGCAGAGATCTACCCGCGCAGGGGTCAAATCAGCCCCAGCATTTT.

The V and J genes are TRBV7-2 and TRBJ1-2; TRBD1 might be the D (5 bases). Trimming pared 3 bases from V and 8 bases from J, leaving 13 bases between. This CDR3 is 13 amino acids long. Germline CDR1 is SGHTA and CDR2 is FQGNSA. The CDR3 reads CASSLDKGSGYTF. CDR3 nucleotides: TGTGCCAGCAGCTTGGACAAGGGCAGCGGCTACACCTTC.

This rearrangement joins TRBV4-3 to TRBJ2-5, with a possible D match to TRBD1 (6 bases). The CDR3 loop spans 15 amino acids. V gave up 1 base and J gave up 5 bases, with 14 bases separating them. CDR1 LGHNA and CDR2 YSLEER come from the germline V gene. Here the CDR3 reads CASSQARGLVETQYF. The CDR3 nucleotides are TGCGCCAGCAGCCAAGCTAGGGGGTTAGTGGAGACCCAGTACTTC.

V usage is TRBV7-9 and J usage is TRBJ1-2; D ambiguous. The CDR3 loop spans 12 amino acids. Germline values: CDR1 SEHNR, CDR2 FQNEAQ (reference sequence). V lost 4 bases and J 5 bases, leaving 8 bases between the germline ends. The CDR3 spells CASSSTLYGYTF. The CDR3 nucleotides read TGTGCCAGCAGCTCAACATTGTATGGCTACACCTTC.

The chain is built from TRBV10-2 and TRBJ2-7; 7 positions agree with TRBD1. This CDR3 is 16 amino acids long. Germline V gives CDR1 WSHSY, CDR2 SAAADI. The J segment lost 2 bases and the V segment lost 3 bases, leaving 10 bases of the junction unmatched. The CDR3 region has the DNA TGCGCCAGCAGTGACCCGGCCGGGACAGTAACCTACGAGCAGTACTTC. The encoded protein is CASSDPAGTVTYEQYF.

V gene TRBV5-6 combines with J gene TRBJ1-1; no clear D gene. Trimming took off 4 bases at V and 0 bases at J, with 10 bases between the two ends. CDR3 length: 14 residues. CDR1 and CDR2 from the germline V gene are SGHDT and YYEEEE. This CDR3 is CASSIPPMNTEAFF. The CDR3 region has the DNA TGTGCCAGCAGCATCCCCCCCATGAACACTGAAGCTTTCTTT.

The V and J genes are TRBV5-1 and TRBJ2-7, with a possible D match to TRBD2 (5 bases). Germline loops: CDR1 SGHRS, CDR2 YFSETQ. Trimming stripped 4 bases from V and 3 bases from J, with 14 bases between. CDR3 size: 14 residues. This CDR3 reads CASSPGIMNYEQYF. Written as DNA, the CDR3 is TGCGCCAGCAGCCCCGGGATCATGAACTACGAGCAGTACTTC.

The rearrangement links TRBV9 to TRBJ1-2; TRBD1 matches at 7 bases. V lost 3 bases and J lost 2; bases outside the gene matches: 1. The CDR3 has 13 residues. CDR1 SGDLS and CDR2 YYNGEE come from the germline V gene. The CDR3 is CASSGDRNYGYTF. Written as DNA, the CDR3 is TGTGCCAGCAGCGGGGACAGAAACTATGGCTACACCTTC.

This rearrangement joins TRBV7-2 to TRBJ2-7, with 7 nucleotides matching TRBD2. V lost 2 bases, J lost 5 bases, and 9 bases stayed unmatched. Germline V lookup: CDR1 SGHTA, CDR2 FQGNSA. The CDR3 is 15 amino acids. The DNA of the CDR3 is TGTGCCAGCAGCTTAAAGGTTTGGAGCGGGAACGAGCAGTACTTC. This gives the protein CASSLKVWSGNEQYF.

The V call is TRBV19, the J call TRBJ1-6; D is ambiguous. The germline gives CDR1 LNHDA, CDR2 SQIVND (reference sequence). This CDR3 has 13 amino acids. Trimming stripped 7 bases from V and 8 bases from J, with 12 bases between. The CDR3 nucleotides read TGTGCCAGTAACCGAGGTTTTGATTCACCCCTCCACTTT. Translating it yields CASNRGFDSPLHF.

Written as DNA, the CDR3 is TGTGCCAGCTCACCTTATCGCGGGGATCAGCCCCAGCATTTT. Translated: CASSPYRGDQPQHF. The rearrangement uses TRBV18 and TRBJ1-5; no clear D gene. CDR3 length: 14 residues. The germline V gene encodes CDR1 KGHSH and CDR2 LQKENI. V lost 3 bases to trimming and J lost 5 bases, with 11 bases between them.

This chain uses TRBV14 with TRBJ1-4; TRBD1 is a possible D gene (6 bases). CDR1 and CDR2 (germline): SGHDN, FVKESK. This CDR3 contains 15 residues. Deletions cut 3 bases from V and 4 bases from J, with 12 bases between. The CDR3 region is CASSQVGGLNEKLFF. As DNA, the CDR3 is TGTGCCAGCAGCCAGGTCGGGGGGCTTAATGAAAAACTGTTTTTT. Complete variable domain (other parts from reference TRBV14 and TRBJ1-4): EAGVTQFPSHSVIEKGQTVTLRCDPISGHDNLYWYRRVMGKEIKFLLHFVKESKQDESGMPNNRFLAERTGGTYSTLKVQPAELEDSGVYFCASSQVGGLNEKLFFGSGTQLSVL.

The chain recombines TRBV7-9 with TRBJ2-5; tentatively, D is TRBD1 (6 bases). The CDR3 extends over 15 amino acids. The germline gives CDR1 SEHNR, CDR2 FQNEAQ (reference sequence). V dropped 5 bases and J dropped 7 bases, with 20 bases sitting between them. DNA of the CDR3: TGTGCCAGCAGCCGGATACGGCAGGGGCTTGGGACCCAGTACTTC. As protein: CASSRIRQGLGTQYF.

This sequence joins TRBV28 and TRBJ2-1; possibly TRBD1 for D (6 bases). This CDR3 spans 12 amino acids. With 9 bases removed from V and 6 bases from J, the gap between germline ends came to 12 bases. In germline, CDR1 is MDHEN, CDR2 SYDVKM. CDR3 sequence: CASFDRRNEQFF. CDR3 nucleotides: TGTGCCAGTTTTGACAGGCGCAATGAGCAGTTCTTC.

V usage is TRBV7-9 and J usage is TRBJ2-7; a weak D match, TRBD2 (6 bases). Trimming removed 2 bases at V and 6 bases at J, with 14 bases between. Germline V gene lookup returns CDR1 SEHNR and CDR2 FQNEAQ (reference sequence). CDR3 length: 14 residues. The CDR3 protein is CASSLNGGKREQYF. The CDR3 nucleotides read TGTGCCAGCAGCTTAAATGGGGGGAAACGCGAGCAGTACTTC.

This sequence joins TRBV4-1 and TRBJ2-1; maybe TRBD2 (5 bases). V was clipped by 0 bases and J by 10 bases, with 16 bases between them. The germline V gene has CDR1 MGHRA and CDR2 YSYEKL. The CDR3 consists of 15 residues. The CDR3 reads CASSQDLTGYEEQFF. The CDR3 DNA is TGCGCCAGCAGCCAAGATCTTACGGGGTATGAAGAGCAGTTCTTC.

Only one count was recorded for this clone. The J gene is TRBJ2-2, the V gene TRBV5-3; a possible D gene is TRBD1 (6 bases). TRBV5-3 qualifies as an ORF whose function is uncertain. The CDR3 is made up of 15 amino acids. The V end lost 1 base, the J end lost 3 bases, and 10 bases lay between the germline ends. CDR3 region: CARSLRDKDTGELFF. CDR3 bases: TGTGCCAGAAGCTTGCGGGACAAGGACACCGGGGAGCTGTTTTTT.

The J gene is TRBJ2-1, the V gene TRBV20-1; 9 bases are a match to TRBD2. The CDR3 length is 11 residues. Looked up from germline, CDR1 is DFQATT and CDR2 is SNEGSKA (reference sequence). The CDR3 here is CSEGLAGEQFF. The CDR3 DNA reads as TGCAGCGAGGGACTAGCCGGTGAGCAGTTCTTC.

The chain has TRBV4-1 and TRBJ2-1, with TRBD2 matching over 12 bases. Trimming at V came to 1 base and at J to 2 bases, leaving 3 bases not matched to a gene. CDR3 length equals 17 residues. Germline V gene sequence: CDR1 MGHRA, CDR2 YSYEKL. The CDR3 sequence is CASSQGSSGGAYNEQFF. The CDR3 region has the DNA TGCGCCAGCAGCCAAGGCTCTAGCGGGGGGGCCTACAATGAGCAGTTCTTC.

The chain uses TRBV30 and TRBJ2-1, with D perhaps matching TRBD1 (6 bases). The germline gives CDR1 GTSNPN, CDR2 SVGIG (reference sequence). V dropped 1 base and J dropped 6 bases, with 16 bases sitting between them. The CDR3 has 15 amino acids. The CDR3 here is CAWSGAPGHLNEQFF. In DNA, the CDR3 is TGTGCCTGGAGTGGGGCCCCGGGACACCTCAATGAGCAGTTCTTC.

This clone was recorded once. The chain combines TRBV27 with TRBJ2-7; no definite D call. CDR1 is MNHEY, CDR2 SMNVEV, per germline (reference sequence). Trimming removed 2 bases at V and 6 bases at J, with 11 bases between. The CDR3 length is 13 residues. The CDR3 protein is CASSLGPAGEQYF. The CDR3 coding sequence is TGTGCCAGCAGTTTAGGGCCCGCCGGCGAGCAGTACTTC.

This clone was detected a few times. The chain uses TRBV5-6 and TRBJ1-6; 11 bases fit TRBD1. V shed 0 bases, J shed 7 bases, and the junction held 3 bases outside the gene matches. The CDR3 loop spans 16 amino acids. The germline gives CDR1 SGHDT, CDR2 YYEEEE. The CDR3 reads CASSLGTGGLNSPLHF. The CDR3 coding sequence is TGTGCCAGCAGCTTGGGGACAGGGGGCCTGAATTCACCCCTCCACTTT.

CDR3: CVTQVPGTEAFF. In DNA form, the CDR3 reads TGTGTCACGCAGGTTCCTGGGACTGAAGCTTTCTTT. The chain links TRBV28 to TRBJ1-1; D is uncertain. Germline assignment: CDR1 MDHEN and CDR2 SYDVKM. The CDR3 consists of 12 residues.

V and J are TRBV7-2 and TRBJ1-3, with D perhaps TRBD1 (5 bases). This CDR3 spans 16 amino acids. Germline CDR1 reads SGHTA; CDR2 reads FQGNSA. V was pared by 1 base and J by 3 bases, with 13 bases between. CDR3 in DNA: TGTGCCAGCAGCTTAGGGGTGGCGGGGGGTGGAAACACCATATATTTT. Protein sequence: CASSLGVAGGGNTIYF.

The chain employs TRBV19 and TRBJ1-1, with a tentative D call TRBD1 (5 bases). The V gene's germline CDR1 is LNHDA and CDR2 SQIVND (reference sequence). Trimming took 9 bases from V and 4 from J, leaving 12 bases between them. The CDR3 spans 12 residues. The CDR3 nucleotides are TGTGCCAGCACGTGGGGCGGCACTGAAGCTTTCTTT. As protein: CASTWGGTEAFF. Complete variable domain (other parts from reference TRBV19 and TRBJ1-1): DGGITQSPKYLFRKEGQNVTLSCEQNLNHDAMYWYRQDPGQGLRLIYYSQIVNDFQKGDIAEGYSVSREKKESFPLTVTSAQKNPTAFYLCASTWGGTEAFFGQGTRLTVV.

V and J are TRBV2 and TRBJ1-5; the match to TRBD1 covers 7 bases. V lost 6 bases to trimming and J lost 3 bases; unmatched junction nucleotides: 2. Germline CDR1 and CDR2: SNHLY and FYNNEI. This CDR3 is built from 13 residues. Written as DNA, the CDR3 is TGTGCCAGCAGCGGACAGGCCAATCAGCCCCAGCATTTT. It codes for CASSGQANQPQHF.